The 32 T cell receptor beta chains below all came from one sample that was sequenced in a study of blood T cell repertoires in COVID-19. Profiling relied on immunoSEQ multiplex PCR, and the TCRdb table lists in-frame clones only, not all of them. This table has around 440,000 clones, approximately 90% appearing once. The specimen sequenced was peripheral blood. Receptors were obtained from a woman aged 45-65 years with COVID-19, enrolled during active disease.

The rearrangement joins TRBV27 to TRBJ2-3; D is perhaps TRBD2 (6 bases). The length of the CDR3 is 15 residues. Trimming took 3 bases from V and 2 from J, leaving 12 bases between them. Germline assignment: CDR1 MNHEY and CDR2 SMNVEV (reference sequence). CDR3 DNA: TGTGCCAGCAGTTTCGCGGGGCCCTACACAGATACGCAGTATTTT. It is translated as CASSFAGPYTDTQYF.

The rearrangement uses TRBV6-6 and TRBJ2-7; a possible D gene is TRBD2 (5 bases). The CDR3 is 14 residues long. Trimming left V 5 bases short and J 0 bases short, with 11 bases between. Germline V gives CDR1 MNHNY, CDR2 SVGAGI (reference sequence). The CDR3 coding sequence is TGTGCCAGCAGTCCTGCGGGCAGCTCCTACGAGCAGTACTTC. This sequence encodes CASSPAGSSYEQYF.

The rearrangement joins TRBV12-5 to TRBJ1-6; 8 bases are a match to TRBD1. The J segment lost 10 bases and the V segment lost 0 bases, leaving 14 bases of the junction unmatched. Germline CDR1 is LGHNT and CDR2 is FRNRAP. The CDR3 length is 18 residues. The CDR3 is CASGLVQSPDREGSPLHF. DNA for the CDR3: TGTGCTAGTGGTTTGGTCCAATCTCCGGACAGGGAAGGGTCACCCCTCCACTTT.

The V call is TRBV7-3, the J call TRBJ2-3; 10 bases line up with TRBD2. There are 16 residues in the CDR3. Germline values: CDR1 SGHTA, CDR2 FQGTGA. Trimming at V came to 6 bases and at J to 1 base, leaving 7 bases not matched to a gene. CDR3 DNA sequence: TGTGCCAGCAGTCTTCGCCTAGCGGGGGGCACAGATACGCAGTATTTT. It encodes CASSLRLAGGTDTQYF. The complete variable domain, with remaining parts taken from reference TRBV7-3 and TRBJ2-3, reads GAGVSQTPSNKVTEKGKYVELRCDPISGHTALYWYRQSLGQGPEFLIYFQGTGAADDSGLPNDRFFAVRPEGSVSTLKIQRTERGDSAVYLCASSLRLAGGTDTQYFGPGTRLTVL.

This chain joins TRBV12-3 or TRBV12-4 and TRBJ2-7; D gene ambiguous. The CDR3 sequence is 11 residues long. Trimming removed 8 bases at V and 7 bases at J, with 12 bases between. The CDR3 sequence is CASRGAGEQYF. CDR3 bases: TGTGCCAGCCGCGGTGCCGGGGAGCAGTACTTC.

V and J are TRBV29-1 and TRBJ2-3; TRBD1 might be the D (5 bases). The CDR3 contains 13 residues. The V end was cut by 4 bases, the J end by 2 bases, with 10 bases between. CDR1 and CDR2 from the germline V gene are SQVTM and ANQGSEA. CDR3 nucleotides: TGCAGCGTTGTTGGACATCTCACAGATACGCAGTATTTT. Translation gives CSVVGHLTDTQYF.

The chain links TRBV27 to TRBJ1-4; D remains ambiguous. This CDR3 is built from 15 residues. The V gene's germline CDR1 is MNHEY and CDR2 SMNVEV (reference sequence). Trimming took 3 bases from V and 3 from J, leaving 11 bases between them. The CDR3 DNA follows: TGTGCCAGCAGTTTGCGTGGGCTCCCTAATGAAAAACTGTTTTTT. Amino acid sequence: CASSLRGLPNEKLFF.

This rearrangement joins TRBV12-3 or TRBV12-4 to TRBJ1-2, with 8 bases lining up with TRBD1. V was clipped by 5 bases and J by 6 bases; unmatched bases: 5. The CDR3 covers 13 residues. CDR3 sequence (DNA): TGTGCCAGCAGTCCCGACAGGGGAGATGGCTACACCTTC. It yields the protein CASSPDRGDGYTF.

The CDR3 DNA reads as TGCGCCAGCAGCCCCGATAGCTTAAAGGTGGCTTTCTTT. This gives the protein CASSPDSLKVAFF. The chain has TRBV4-1 and TRBJ1-1; D is uncertain. In germline, CDR1 is MGHRA, CDR2 YSYEKL. The length of the CDR3 is 13 residues. V lost 4 bases and J 11 bases, leaving 17 bases between the germline ends.

V is TRBV18 and J is TRBJ1-2, with D possibly TRBD1 on 5 matching bases. From germline, CDR1 is KGHSH and CDR2 LQKENI. V lost 2 bases, J lost 0 bases, and 10 bases lay in between. This CDR3 has 15 amino acids. CDR3 in DNA: TGTGCCAGCTCACCAGTTCTGACAGCTAACTATGGCTACACCTTC. Its translation: CASSPVLTANYGYTF.

The chain carries TRBV7-9 and TRBJ2-2, with 7 bases identical to TRBD1. V was pared by 4 bases and J by 3 bases, with 8 bases of the junction left unmatched. Germline V lookup: CDR1 SEHNR, CDR2 FQNEAQ (reference sequence). CDR3 length: 16 amino acids. The CDR3 DNA is TGTGCCAGCAGCTCCCCTGGAAGGGGGCACACCGGGGAGCTGTTTTTT. Its translation is CASSSPGRGHTGELFF.

This chain joins TRBV6-4 and TRBJ1-1; D ambiguous. Trimming stripped 7 bases from V and 1 base from J, with 7 bases between. The germline V gene encodes CDR1 MRHNA and CDR2 SNTAGT. The CDR3 sequence is 12 residues long. CDR3 in amino acids: CASMRKNTEAFF. CDR3 nucleotide sequence: TGTGCCAGCATGCGGAAGAACACTGAAGCTTTCTTT.

This clone came up once. This chain links TRBV12-3 or TRBV12-4 with TRBJ2-1; D is undetermined. The CDR3 is 11 residues long. Trimming pared 8 bases from V and 9 bases from J, leaving 11 bases between. The CDR3 sequence: CASYIHLEQFF. Here the CDR3 DNA reads TGTGCCAGCTACATTCATCTTGAGCAGTTCTTC.

The rearrangement joins TRBV11-2 to TRBJ2-7; D call uncertain. The CDR3 length is 13 residues. Germline values: CDR1 SGHAT, CDR2 FQNNGV. The V gene lost 4 bases and the J gene lost 4 bases, with 11 bases spanning the gap. The CDR3 nucleotides read TGTGCCAGCAGCTCCGCATACTCGTACGAGCAGTACTTC. Translated: CASSSAYSYEQYF.

The chain combines TRBV9 with TRBJ1-1; 7 bases are a match to TRBD1. Germline CDR1 reads SGDLS; CDR2 reads YYNGEE. The CDR3 totals 14 residues. Trimming cost V 4 bases and J 4 bases; bases outside gene matches: 7. The CDR3 DNA is TGTGCCAGCAGCCCCACTACAGGGGCCACTGAAGCTTTCTTT. Translated, it gives CASSPTTGATEAFF.

This sequence joins TRBV5-6 and TRBJ2-5; D might be TRBD1 (6 bases). CDR1 and CDR2 (germline): SGHDT, YYEEEE. Deletions cut 4 bases from V and 4 bases from J, with 11 bases between. The CDR3 contains 13 residues. The CDR3 reads CASSARGGETQYF. CDR3 coding DNA: TGTGCCAGCAGCGCTCGAGGGGGAGAGACCCAGTACTTC.

The chain carries TRBV6-1 and TRBJ2-5, with D possibly matching TRBD1 (5 bases). The CDR3 has 15 residues. CDR1 is MNHNS and CDR2 is SASEGT in the germline V gene. Trimming took off 2 bases at V and 5 bases at J, with 15 bases between the two ends. As DNA, the CDR3 is TGTGCCAGCAGTGAAAGTTTCGGACAAGGGGAGACCCAGTACTTC. The encoded protein is CASSESFGQGETQYF.

J is TRBJ2-7 and V is TRBV5-6; 8 bases match TRBD1. Germline lookup yields CDR1 SGHDT and CDR2 YYEEEE. Trimming took 2 bases from V and 7 from J; bases not matched to a gene: 8. This CDR3 contains 14 residues. The CDR3 sequence: CASSLGTGSMEQYF. The CDR3 DNA reads TGTGCCAGCAGCTTAGGGACAGGCTCTATGGAGCAGTACTTC.

This sequence joins TRBV28 and TRBJ2-3; perhaps TRBD1 as D (6 bases). V was pared by 5 bases and J by 1 base, with 22 bases between. The CDR3 has 18 amino acids. From germline, CDR1 is MDHEN and CDR2 SYDVKM. The CDR3 region is CASSPEPLQGWGTDTQYF. As DNA, the CDR3 is TGTGCCAGCAGTCCCGAGCCCTTACAGGGTTGGGGCACAGATACGCAGTATTTT.

The gene calls are TRBV2 and TRBJ1-1; no reliable D call. The CDR3 consists of 13 residues. Trimming took 8 bases from V and 0 from J, leaving 10 bases between them. The germline gives CDR1 SNHLY, CDR2 FYNNEI. The CDR3 loop is CASLEDLNTEAFF. The CDR3 DNA sequence: TGTGCCAGCCTCGAGGATCTGAACACTGAAGCTTTCTTT.

The chain recombines TRBV5-6 with TRBJ1-2, with D hard to call. V was trimmed by 6 bases and J by 10 bases, leaving 16 bases between them. CDR3 size: 12 residues. CDR1 is SGHDT, CDR2 YYEEEE, per germline. The CDR3 here is CASTPGGLFYTF. CDR3 bases: TGTGCCAGCACCCCCGGTGGGCTTTTCTACACCTTC. The whole variable domain, filled in from reference TRBV5-6 and TRBJ1-2, reads DAGVTQSPTHLIKTRGQQVTLRCSPKSGHDTVSWYQQALGQGPQFIFQYYEEEERQRGNFPDRFSGHQFPNYSSELNVNALLLGDSALYLCASTPGGLFYTFGSGTRLTVV.

This sequence joins TRBV24-1 and TRBJ2-3; D is undetermined. Looked up from germline, CDR1 is KGHDR and CDR2 is SFDVKD. This CDR3 has 16 residues. V lost 4 bases and J lost 0, with 13 bases in between. The CDR3 DNA reads TGTGCCACCAGTGACCGGCAGGTAAAGAGCACAGATACGCAGTATTTT. Amino acids: CATSDRQVKSTDTQYF.

This chain joins TRBV3-1 (or the pseudogene TRBV3-2) and TRBJ2-6; D remains unclear. The CDR3 is 17 residues long. V shed 1 base and J shed 1 base, with 11 bases lying between them. Looked up from germline, CDR1 is LGHDT and CDR2 is YNNKEL (reference sequence). The CDR3 DNA reads TGTGCCAGCAGCCAAGTCCCCGACAATTCTGGGGCCAACGTCCTGACTTTC. It encodes CASSQVPDNSGANVLTF.

The chain couples TRBV19 to TRBJ1-6, with D maybe TRBD1 (5 bases). Germline CDR1 LNHDA, CDR2 SQIVND (reference sequence). This CDR3 is 15 amino acids long. V gave up 0 bases and J gave up 6 bases, with 9 bases separating them. The CDR3: CASSIETGVNSPLHF. DNA for the CDR3: TGTGCCAGTAGTATAGAAACAGGAGTTAATTCACCCCTCCACTTT.

As regards this clone: The sample contains more than one DNA sequence encoding this CDR3. This chain connects TRBV9 to TRBJ1-3; D is ambiguous. Germline assignment: CDR1 SGDLS and CDR2 YYNGEE. The CDR3 has 15 residues. V dropped 0 bases and J dropped 0 bases, with 7 bases sitting between them. CDR3 sequence reads: CASSVAGDSGNTIYF. The CDR3 region has the DNA TGTGCCAGCAGCGTAGCAGGCGACTCTGGAAACACCATATATTTT.

V and J are TRBV30 and TRBJ2-3; the match to TRBD2 covers 13 bases. Germline V gene lookup returns CDR1 GTSNPN and CDR2 SVGIG (reference sequence). This CDR3 spans 16 amino acids. With 2 bases clipped from V and 5 bases from J, the junction kept 7 bases outside the gene matches. CDR3 in DNA: TGTGCCTGGAGTCCCACTAGCGGGGGGGCCGAAGATACGCAGTATTTT. Encoded protein: CAWSPTSGGAEDTQYF.

The chain links TRBV27 to TRBJ2-3; no firm D call. This CDR3 has 12 residues. Germline CDR1 and CDR2: MNHEY and SMNVEV (reference sequence). V was cut by 5 bases and J by 5 bases, with 8 bases left in between. Here the CDR3 reads CASSPRGDTQYF. For the CDR3, the DNA is TGTGCCAGCAGTCCGCGTGGAGATACGCAGTATTTT.

The chain employs TRBV21-1 and TRBJ1-5; the table's D call, TRBD1, was not checked against the DNA. TRBV21-1 is recorded as a pseudogene. The CDR3 has 18 residues. The CDR3 nucleotides are TGTGCCAGCAGCCTACTAACAGGGTTAAAGGGGGGCAATCAGCCCCAGCATTTT. Encoded protein: CASSLLTGLKGGNQPQHF.

The CDR3 sequence: CATSDRQGGNQPQHF. CDR3 bases: TGTGCCACCAGTGATCGGCAGGGGGGCAATCAGCCCCAGCATTTT. The rearrangement joins TRBV24-1 to TRBJ1-5, with 7 bases matching TRBD1. CDR1 and CDR2 (germline): KGHDR, SFDVKD. The V and J ends lost 3 bases and 2 bases, in that order; junction bases with no gene match: 3. This CDR3 is built from 15 residues.

This clone was seen just once. In the same sample, other DNA sequences code for this CDR3. The rearrangement uses TRBV9 and TRBJ1-1, with no clear D. The CDR3 is made up of 13 amino acids. Trimming took off 2 bases at V and 1 base at J, with 6 bases between the two ends. In germline, CDR1 is SGDLS, CDR2 YYNGEE. CDR3 sequence: CASSVSGNTEAFF. Here the CDR3 DNA reads TGTGCCAGCAGCGTGTCAGGGAACACTGAAGCTTTCTTT.

This sequence joins TRBV5-4 and TRBJ1-1; D may be TRBD1 (6 bases). CDR1 SGHNT and CDR2 YYREEE come from the germline V gene (reference sequence). The CDR3 covers 13 residues. With 0 bases removed from V and 10 bases from J, the gap between germline ends came to 13 bases. The CDR3 nucleotides read TGTGCCAGCAGCTTGGTGGATTTGGGGGCAGCTTTCTTT. It is translated as CASSLVDLGAAFF.

The V call is TRBV6-5, the J call TRBJ2-2, with D tentatively TRBD2 (6 bases). The CDR3 totals 14 residues. Deletions cut 7 bases from V and 5 bases from J, with 14 bases between. CDR1 MNHEY and CDR2 SVGAGI come from the germline V gene. This CDR3 reads CASNSKGTTGELFF. In nucleotides, the CDR3 is TGTGCCAGCAACTCAAAGGGGACTACCGGGGAGCTGTTTTTT.